The 11 T cell receptor beta chains in this list originate from one sample, sequenced in a study. TCRdb reprocessed the 5' RACE reads with MiXCR, giving one entry per CDR3 protein. The sample records about 53,000 distinct CDR3 sequences, approximately 23% being singletons. The sequenced sample was tumor-infiltrating naive CD4+ T cells sorted from the breast tumor. Subset reported: naive CD4+ T cells, CD4+CD45RA+CD25-. These receptors were collected from a female donor with breast cancer.

The table lists this clonotype with a few counts. The chain links TRBV5-1 to TRBJ2-1; possible D gene TRBD2, 6 bases. Germline lookup yields CDR1 SGHRS and CDR2 YFSETQ. V was pared by 4 bases and J by 6 bases, with 17 bases between. This CDR3 has 15 amino acids. The CDR3 region is CASSLTRDNINEQFF. The CDR3 DNA reads TGCGCCAGCAGCCTGACTAGGGATAATATCAATGAGCAGTTCTTC.

This clonotype was detected a few times. The rearrangement joins TRBV5-1 to TRBJ2-1; D remains ambiguous. CDR3 size: 13 residues. Germline V gives CDR1 SGHRS, CDR2 YFSETQ. Trimming removed 0 bases at V and 9 bases at J, with 10 bases between. In nucleotides, the CDR3 is TGCGCCAGCAGCTTGGACCGGGTGGGTGAGCAGTTCTTC. Translation: CASSLDRVGEQFF.

There are a few counts of this clonotype. This chain uses TRBV7-9 with TRBJ2-7; D is perhaps TRBD2 (6 bases). Germline V gene sequence: CDR1 SEHNR, CDR2 FQNEAQ (reference sequence). V lost 5 bases and J lost 9, with 14 bases in between. The CDR3 runs to 12 residues. The CDR3 reads CASSETRTGQYF. The CDR3 DNA reads TGTGCCAGCAGCGAGACTAGGACGGGGCAGTACTTC. Full variable domain (rest looked up from reference TRBV7-9 and TRBJ2-7): DTGVSQNPRHKITKRGQNVTFRCDPISEHNRLYWYRQTLGQGPEFLTYFQNEAQLEKSRLLSDRFSAERPKGSFSTLEIQRTEQGDSAMYLCASSETRTGQYFGPGTRLTVT.

This chain joins TRBV20-1 and TRBJ1-2; D is unclear. The germline V gene encodes CDR1 DFQATT and CDR2 SNEGSKA (reference sequence). Trimming removed 1 base at V and 7 bases at J, with 13 bases between. CDR3 size: 13 residues. The CDR3 DNA reads TGCAGTGCTAGAGGGCCCCCAGATCTTGGCTACACCTTC. It translates to CSARGPPDLGYTF.

This chain links TRBV7-6 with TRBJ2-5; D remains ambiguous. The CDR3 is made up of 12 amino acids. Germline V gives CDR1 SGHVS, CDR2 FNYEAQ. Deletions cut 5 bases from V and 5 bases from J, with 9 bases between. The CDR3, as DNA: TGTGCCAGCAGCCCCGTGTGGGAGACCCAGTACTTC. Amino acids: CASSPVWETQYF.

This clonotype was found a few times. The V and J genes are TRBV7-9 and TRBJ2-7; D tentatively reads TRBD1 or TRBD2 (7 bases each). Germline CDR1 and CDR2: SEHNR and FQNEAQ (reference sequence). CDR3 size: 13 residues. V shed 5 bases and J shed 1 base, with 9 bases lying between them. The DNA of the CDR3 is TGTGCCAGCAGCCAGGGGGGGTCCTACGAGCAGTACTTC. Translated, it gives CASSQGGSYEQYF.

Concerning this clonotype: With a much larger clone just one base away, this may be a read error. The chain recombines TRBV7-6 with TRBJ2-3; D perhaps matches TRBD2 (5 bases). Germline assignment: CDR1 SGHVS and CDR2 FNYEAQ. The CDR3 is 15 amino acids. The CDR3 protein is CAGSPFEGNTDTQYF. The DNA of the CDR3 is TGTGCCGGCAGCCCGTTTGAGGGAAACACAGATACGCAGTATTTT.

The chain employs TRBV5-1 and TRBJ1-1; 7 positions match TRBD1. The CDR3 has 14 residues. Germline V gene lookup returns CDR1 SGHRS and CDR2 YFSETQ. V trimming: 3 bases; J trimming: 2 bases; junction bases outside the gene matches: 4. In DNA form, the CDR3 reads TGCGCCAGCAGCTCCAGGGGGGGAAACACTGAAGCTTTCTTT. Its translation: CASSSRGGNTEAFF.

This clonotype showed up many times. The J gene is TRBJ2-3, the V gene TRBV12-3 or TRBV12-4; TRBD2 agrees at 10 bases. V lost 6 bases to trimming and J lost 0 bases; unmatched junction nucleotides: 9. This CDR3 is built from 17 residues. The DNA of the CDR3 is TGTGCCAGCAGGGCTAGCGGGAGTGAAACTAGCACAGATACGCAGTATTTT. Protein product: CASRASGSETSTDTQYF.

This clonotype was recorded a few times. The CDR3 DNA is TGCGCCAGCAGCTTGGCCCAGACCAACACTGAAGCTTTCTTT. Its translation: CASSLAQTNTEAFF. This chain connects TRBV5-1 to TRBJ1-1; D ambiguous. The CDR3 is made up of 14 amino acids. The V end was cut by 0 bases, the J end by 2 bases, with 8 bases between. The V gene's germline CDR1 is SGHRS and CDR2 YFSETQ.

To note about this clonotype: An end of the junction differs from the germline gene, which may be a read error. This chain uses TRBV24-1 with TRBJ1-2, with D possibly TRBD1 on 5 matching bases. The CDR3 extends over 14 amino acids. Germline values: CDR1 KGHDR, CDR2 SFDVKD. CDR3 DNA: TGTGTCACCAGTGATTCACCGACGGGGCATGGCTACACCTTC. Amino acid sequence: CVTSDSPTGHGYTF.